The entry below describes one T cell receptor (beta chain). Antigen specificity is unknown. The sample belongs to a study of tissue T cells after allogeneic stem cell transplantation. The method was immunoSEQ multiplex PCR; TCRdb's version includes in-frame clones alone and lacks a portion of them. The sample lists about 9,800 clones, 60% to 80% occurring once. Overall study results and limits: Anatomically similar tissues had similar TCR repertoires within each patient.

With 3 bases removed from V and 1 base from J, the gap between germline ends came to 12 bases. CDR3 length equals 15 residues. CDR1 and CDR2 from the germline V gene are LGHNA and YSLEER. The specimen was tissue from the stomach, collected at autopsy. V usage is TRBV4-3 and J usage is TRBJ1-1, with D possibly TRBD1 on 5 matching bases. The receptor's source is a male donor aged 60 or over with lung cancer. For the CDR3, the DNA is TGCGCCAGCAGCCAGGGGACGGCGTCGAACACTGAAGCTTTCTTT. Translating gives CASSQGTASNTEAFF.